A selection of T cell receptor beta chains follows, all from one sample in a study of cytomegalovirus exposure and HLA in healthy donors. TCRdb's table, derived via immunoSEQ multiplex PCR, lists solely in-frame clones and lacks some. The data hold 70,000 to 100,000 clones, with approximately 80% observed a single time. The sequencing input was PBMCs. The receptors originated from a woman aged 45 to 65 in good health and CMV-seropositive. Both conserved end residues are part of each CDR3. Fields, in order: clone size, V gene, J gene, D gene, CDR3 DNA, CDR3 protein. The D gene is left open where the match is weak. Clone size is not always given. Where it is, it says once, few, many or a class for expanded clones.

few	TRBV7-8	TRBJ1-5	TRBD1	TGTGCCAGCAGCCCCCAGACAGGGGGTAATCAGCCCCAGCATTTT	CASSPQTGGNQPQHF
.	TRBV10-1	TRBJ2-1	.	TGCGCCAGCAGTGACGGGTTCTCCTACAATGAGCAGTTCTTC	CASSDGFSYNEQFF
.	TRBV29-1	TRBJ2-1	TRBD1	TGCAGCGTAGGACCGGGACAGTTGGAGCAGTTCTTC	CSVGPGQLEQFF
.	TRBV6-5	TRBJ1-2	TRBD1	TGTGCCAGCAGTTACTCTGCCTCCGGGACAGGGGGAGGCTACACCTTC	CASSYSASGTGGGYTF
.	TRBV11-2	TRBJ1-1	.	TGTGCCAGCAGCTTAGGGATCAGGGGTCTGAACACTGAAGCTTTCTTT	CASSLGIRGLNTEAFF
.	TRBV14	TRBJ2-1	TRBD2	TGTGCCAGCAGTCTAGCGGGGAGTTCCTACAATGAGCAGTTCTTC	CASSLAGSSYNEQFF
.	TRBV5-1	TRBJ2-3	TRBD2	TGCGCCAGCAGCTTTGGACTAGCGGGGCTCACAGATACGCAGTATTTT	CASSFGLAGLTDTQYF
.	TRBV5-6	TRBJ2-1	.	TGTGCCAGCAGCTCCGTATACAATGAGCAGTTCTTC	CASSSVYNEQFF
.	TRBV18	TRBJ2-5	.	TGTGCCAGCTCACCACAGGGGAAGGAGACCCAGTACTTC	CASSPQGKETQYF
.	TRBV5-4	TRBJ2-4	TRBD1	TGTGCCAGCAGCTTGTTTGAGGGGGCGCGGCGTGACATTCAGTACTTC	CASSLFEGARRDIQYF
.	TRBV18	TRBJ1-5	.	TGTGCCAGCTCACCAGAAAGGGGCGGAAATCAGCCCCAGCATTTT	CASSPERGGNQPQHF
.	TRBV6-5	TRBJ1-5	.	TGTGCCAGCAGTCAGGACGGAGGATCAACCCAGCCCCAGCATTTT	CASSQDGGSTQPQHF
.	TRBV2	TRBJ1-1	.	TGTGCCAGCCGAGAACAGGGTGGTGTCACTGAAGCTTTCTTT	CASREQGGVTEAFF
.	TRBV6-5	TRBJ2-7	TRBD2	TGTGCCAGCAGTTACGGACTAGTGAAGGAGCAGTACTTC	CASSYGLVKEQYF
.	TRBV5-1	TRBJ1-2	TRBD1	TGCGCCAGCAGCTTTGGACAGGGGGATTCAGGCTACACCTTC	CASSFGQGDSGYTF
.	TRBV11-2	TRBJ1-4	.	TGTGCCAGCAGCCCCCCAAACGAGGTTGAAAAACTGTTTTTT	CASSPPNEVEKLFF
.	TRBV9	TRBJ1-5	TRBD1	TGTGCCAGCAGCGAGGGGGCAGGGCCTCAGCCCCAGCATTTT	CASSEGAGPQPQHF
.	TRBV5-1	TRBJ2-1	TRBD2	TGCGCCAGCAGCTCGGGGGGCTACAATGAGCAGTTCTTC	CASSSGGYNEQFF
.	TRBV29-1	TRBJ1-1	.	TGCAGCGTTGAAGGTAGGCAGGGTACGGCTGAAGCTTTCTTT	CSVEGRQGTAEAFF
.	TRBV11-3	TRBJ1-3	TRBD1	TGTGCCTCAAAACCCAGGGGGTCGGCTGGAAACACCATATATTTT	CASKPRGSAGNTIYF
.	TRBV2	TRBJ2-1	.	TGTGCCAGCAGCAACCAACGGTCGAGCTCCTACAATGAGCAGTTCTTC	CASSNQRSSSYNEQFF
.	TRBV5-8	TRBJ2-3	.	TGTGCCAGCAGCAAGTTTGCGCGGGTCGGCGGGGATACGCAGTATTTT	CASSKFARVGGDTQYF
.	TRBV6-6	TRBJ1-2	.	TGTGCCAGCAGTCCCGTTTTGGGGCAGCTGCTGAATGGCTACACCTTC	CASSPVLGQLLNGYTF
.	TRBV5-1	TRBJ2-5	TRBD2	TGCGCCAGCAGCCGGGAGACCCGGACTAGCGGGAGCGAGACCCAGTACTTC	CASSRETRTSGSETQYF
.	TRBV6-6	TRBJ1-2	.	TGTGCCAGCAGTAACCAGAAAGTTAACTATGGCTACACCTTC	CASSNQKVNYGYTF
.	TRBV7-6	TRBJ2-3	TRBD2	TGTGCCAGCAGCCTTAGCGGGGAGCGCACAGATACGCAGTATTTT	CASSLSGERTDTQYF
.	TRBV19	TRBJ1-4	.	TGTGCCAGTAGTATGGGCAGACTAAATGAAAAACTGTTTTTT	CASSMGRLNEKLFF
.	TRBV27	TRBJ2-3	TRBD2	TGTGCCAGCAGTTTAGCGGGAGGGTGGGATACGCAGTATTTT	CASSLAGGWDTQYF
once	TRBV18	TRBJ2-1	.	TGTGCCAGCGCCCGGGACTCGTACAATGAGCAGTTCTTC	CASARDSYNEQFF
once	TRBV19	TRBJ2-1	TRBD2	TGTGCCAGTAGTTCGAGACTAGCGGGAGGAGGGTCCTACAATGAGCAGTTCTTC	CASSSRLAGGGSYNEQFF
.	TRBV9	TRBJ1-1	TRBD1	TGTGCCAGCAGCCTCCGGACAGGGACTGAAGCTTTCTTT	CASSLRTGTEAFF
.	TRBV18	TRBJ2-7	.	TGTGCCAGCTCACCGGGCGGGGATTACGAGCAGTACTTC	CASSPGGDYEQYF
.	TRBV9	TRBJ1-3	.	TGTGCCAGCAGCGTAGACAGCCCGTCTGGAAACACCATATATTTT	CASSVDSPSGNTIYF
.	TRBV11-2	TRBJ2-1	TRBD1	TGTGCCAGCAGCCTTTCGACAGGGCCGAATGAGCAGTTCTTC	CASSLSTGPNEQFF
.	TRBV9	TRBJ2-6	.	TGTGCCAGCAGCGTAGAGATTACGATGGGAGCTGGGGCCAACGTCCTGACTTTC	CASSVEITMGAGANVLTF